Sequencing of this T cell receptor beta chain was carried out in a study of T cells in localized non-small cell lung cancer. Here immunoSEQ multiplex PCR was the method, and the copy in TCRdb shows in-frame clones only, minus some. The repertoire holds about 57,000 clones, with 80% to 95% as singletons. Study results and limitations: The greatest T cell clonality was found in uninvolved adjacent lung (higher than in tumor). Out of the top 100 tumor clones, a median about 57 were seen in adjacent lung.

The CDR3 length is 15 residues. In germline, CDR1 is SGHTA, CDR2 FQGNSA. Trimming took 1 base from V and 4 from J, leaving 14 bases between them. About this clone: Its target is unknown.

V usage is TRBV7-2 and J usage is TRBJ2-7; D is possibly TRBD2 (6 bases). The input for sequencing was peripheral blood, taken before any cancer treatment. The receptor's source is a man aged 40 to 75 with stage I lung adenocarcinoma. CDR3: CASSLGAARGYEQYF. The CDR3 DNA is TGTGCCAGCAGCTTAGGAGCCGCCCGGGGGTACGAGCAGTACTTC.